This TCR beta chain appears in the sequencing data of a study of cytomegalovirus exposure and HLA in healthy donors. Per the germline V gene, CDR1 is SGHDN and CDR2 is FVKESK. The CDR3 contains 15 residues. J lost 5 bases, V lost 4 bases, and 8 bases had no gene match. 13 Jbeta primers and 60 Vbeta primers were used for the PCR. Method: immunoSEQ multiplex PCR; TCRdb's copy keeps in-frame clones and lacks some. This repertoire shows 150,000 to 200,000 clones, 65% to 85% found once; its top ten account for 0.098%. The chain joins TRBV14 to TRBJ1-1; TRBD1 aligns across 9 bases. The sample consisted of PBMCs. The receptor comes from a boy aged 2 to 9 in good health and CMV-seronegative. The CDR3 loop reads CASSRFGTGKTEAFF. The CDR3 DNA reads as TGTGCCAGCAGCCGATTCGGGACAGGGAAAACTGAAGCTTTCTTT.